Reported below is one T cell receptor (beta chain). The antigen is undetermined. Assay: immunoSEQ multiplex PCR; the TCRdb copy retains only in-frame clones and omits some. Of around 140,000 clones listed, 92% are singletons. The data were taken from a study of T cell responses to AZD1222 COVID-19 vaccine. As for the study in general: Some second doses came at about 4 weeks and others at about 12 weeks; these were pooled. Study results and caveats: Donors skewed white British and female; clonal diversity was possibly underestimated. Spike-wide vaccine-associated CD4 TCRs dominated at 160-218 and 743-854. Reports say nearly half of spike-specific TCRs go after unmutated variant regions.

Trimming removed 0 bases at V and 8 bases at J, with 13 bases between. The CDR3 totals 15 residues. The germline V gene encodes CDR1 MNHEY and CDR2 SVGAGI. This specimen consisted of peripheral blood, obtained on day 0 of AZD1222 vaccination. The sequence was collected from an adult in good health. The chain joins TRBV6-5 to TRBJ1-4; no reliable D call. The CDR3 protein is CASSYSTPLGEKLFF. Here the CDR3 DNA reads TGTGCCAGCAGTTACTCGACGCCACTTGGGGAAAAACTGTTTTTT.